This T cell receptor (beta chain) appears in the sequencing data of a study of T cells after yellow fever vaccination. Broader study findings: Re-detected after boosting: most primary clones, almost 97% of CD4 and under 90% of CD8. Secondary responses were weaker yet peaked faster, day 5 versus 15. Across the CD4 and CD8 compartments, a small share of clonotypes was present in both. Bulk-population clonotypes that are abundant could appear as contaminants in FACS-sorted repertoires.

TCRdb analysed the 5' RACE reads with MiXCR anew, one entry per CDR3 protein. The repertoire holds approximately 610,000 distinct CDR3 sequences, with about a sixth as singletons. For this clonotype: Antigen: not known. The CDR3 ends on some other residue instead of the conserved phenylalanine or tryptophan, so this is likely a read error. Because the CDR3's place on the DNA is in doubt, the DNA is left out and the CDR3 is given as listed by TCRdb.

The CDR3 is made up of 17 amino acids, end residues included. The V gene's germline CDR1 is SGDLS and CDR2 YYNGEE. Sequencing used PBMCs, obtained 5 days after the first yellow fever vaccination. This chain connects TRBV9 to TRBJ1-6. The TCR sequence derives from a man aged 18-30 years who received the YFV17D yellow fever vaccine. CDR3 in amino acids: CASSGHTPSFPIHPSTL.